Below, 17 T cell receptor beta chains from the same sample are listed, as sequenced in a study of cytomegalovirus exposure and HLA in healthy donors. The PCR was carried out with 60 Vbeta primers and 13 Jbeta primers. Repertoires were generated with immunoSEQ multiplex PCR, while TCRdb's copy carries only in-frame clones and drops some. The data hold 150,000 to 200,000 clones, with roughly four fifths observed a single time. The material sequenced was PBMCs. The receptors were sampled from a woman aged 30 to 39 in good health and CMV-seropositive.

The chain couples TRBV4-3 to TRBJ1-1, with 10 bases aligning to TRBD1. Germline CDR1 and CDR2: LGHNA and YSLEER. The CDR3 extends over 16 amino acids. J lost 3 bases, V lost 1 base, and 5 bases had no gene match. The CDR3 coding sequence is TGCGCCAGCAGCCAAGGGACAGGGGGTGTATACACTGAAGCTTTCTTT. This encodes CASSQGTGGVYTEAFF.

V usage is TRBV29-1 and J usage is TRBJ2-4, with a weak D call TRBD1 (6 bases). Germline CDR1 SQVTM, CDR2 ANQGSEA. The CDR3 loop spans 14 amino acids. The V and J ends lost 4 bases and 0 bases respectively, with 10 bases between them. The DNA of the CDR3 is TGCAGCGTTGCCTTGGACAGAGCCAAAAACATTCAGTACTTC. This encodes CSVALDRAKNIQYF.

The chain uses TRBV5-1 and TRBJ1-2; TRBD1 matches 10 bases. Looked up from germline, CDR1 is SGHRS and CDR2 is YFSETQ. The CDR3 totals 14 residues. The V gene end was trimmed by 3 bases and the J gene end by 12 bases; junction bases not matched to a gene: 11. The CDR3 sequence: CASSYRDRGGGNTF. The CDR3 nucleotides read TGCGCCAGCAGCTACCGGGACAGGGGAGGAGGGAACACCTTC.

The chain carries TRBV29-1 and TRBJ1-1; D might be TRBD1 (6 bases). The CDR3 consists of 13 residues. Germline CDR1 reads SQVTM; CDR2 reads ANQGSEA. V was trimmed by 7 bases and J by 7 bases, leaving 19 bases between them. The CDR3 nucleotides are TGCAGCGCCTCGTGGGGGGGGGCGTTTGAAGCTTTCTTT. Translated, it gives CSASWGGAFEAFF.

This clone appeared a single time. The chain carries TRBV29-1 and TRBJ1-4; 7 nucleotides agree with TRBD1. CDR1 SQVTM and CDR2 ANQGSEA come from the germline V gene. Losses at the gene ends were 7 bases for V and 4 bases for J; bases not matched to a gene: 6. The CDR3 totals 13 residues. CDR3 in DNA: TGCAGCGCCACAGGACAGGTTAATGAAAAACTGTTTTTT. Translating gives CSATGQVNEKLFF.

This chain uses TRBV5-1 with TRBJ2-3, with a tentative D call TRBD2 (7 bases). The germline gives CDR1 SGHRS, CDR2 YFSETQ. This CDR3 region has 14 residues. Trimming left V 3 bases short and J 4 bases short, with 12 bases between. The CDR3 is CASSSGGGADTQYF. The CDR3 bases are TGCGCCAGCAGCTCAGGCGGGGGCGCAGATACGCAGTATTTT.

The V gene is TRBV7-4, the J gene TRBJ1-1, with TRBD1 as a possible D gene (5 bases). The V and J ends lost 0 bases and 8 bases respectively, with 19 bases between them. The germline V gene encodes CDR1 SGHVT and CDR2 SQSDAQ. The length of the CDR3 is 16 residues. The CDR3 reads CASSLASGYLLKEAFF. The CDR3 DNA reads TGTGCCAGCAGCTTAGCCTCAGGGTACCTTTTGAAGGAAGCTTTCTTT.

In DNA form, the CDR3 reads TGTGCCAGCAGCTTGACCGGGACAGGCTATGGCTACACCTTC. Its protein is CASSLTGTGYGYTF. The V call is TRBV5-4, the J call TRBJ1-2, with 8 bases lining up with TRBD1. J gave up 4 bases and V 1 base, and 3 bases lay outside the gene matches. This CDR3 comprises 14 residues. The germline V gene has CDR1 SGHNT and CDR2 YYREEE (reference sequence).

The chain combines TRBV6-5 with TRBJ1-2; the D is unclear. This CDR3 region has 13 residues. CDR1 MNHEY and CDR2 SVGAGI come from the germline V gene. With 2 bases removed from V and 4 bases from J, the gap between germline ends came to 8 bases. The DNA of the CDR3 is TGTGCCAGCAGTTACCGACAATTCTATGGCTACACCTTC. Its protein product is CASSYRQFYGYTF.

The V gene is TRBV10-3, the J gene TRBJ1-1; 9 nucleotides line up with TRBD1. CDR3 length equals 16 residues. The V gene's germline CDR1 is ENHRY and CDR2 SYGVKD. V shed 0 bases, J shed 1 base, and the junction held 3 bases outside the gene matches. The CDR3 DNA reads as TGTGCCATCAGTGAGTCGGGACAGGGTGGGAACACTGAAGCTTTCTTT. Its protein is CAISESGQGGNTEAFF.

The V gene is TRBV27, the J gene TRBJ2-7; weak D call: TRBD1 (6 bases). CDR1 and CDR2 (germline): MNHEY, SMNVEV (reference sequence). Trimming removed 4 bases from V and 8 bases from J, with 12 bases in between. This CDR3 is 12 amino acids long. The CDR3 protein is CASSSGRGKQYF. DNA of the CDR3: TGTGCCAGCAGTTCCGGCAGGGGCAAGCAGTACTTC.

For the CDR3, the DNA is TGTGCCAGCAGCCACAAACCGGGACAGGGCACCGGGGAGCTGTTTTTT. It specifies CASSHKPGQGTGELFF. The chain combines TRBV5-6 with TRBJ2-2, with TRBD1 matching over 9 bases. Trimming cost V 4 bases and J 4 bases; bases outside gene matches: 8. Germline V gene lookup returns CDR1 SGHDT and CDR2 YYEEEE. The CDR3 consists of 16 residues.

DNA for the CDR3: TGTGCCTGGAGTCAGACAGGGGATCAGCCCCAGCATTTT. Amino acid sequence: CAWSQTGDQPQHF. The gene calls are TRBV30 and TRBJ1-5; 8 bases align to TRBD1. Germline V gene sequence: CDR1 GTSNPN, CDR2 SVGIG (reference sequence). Germline trimming cut 2 bases from V and 5 bases from J; bases unmatched to any gene: 2. CDR3 length: 13 amino acids.

The chain joins TRBV11-2 to TRBJ2-1; 11 nucleotides match TRBD1. CDR1 is SGHAT and CDR2 is FQNNGV in the germline V gene. The CDR3 has 17 residues. Trimming cost V 2 bases and J 8 bases; bases outside gene matches: 11. The CDR3 sequence is CASSLRSRTGGGDEQFF. CDR3 sequence (DNA): TGTGCCAGCAGCTTAAGGTCCAGGACAGGGGGCGGCGATGAGCAGTTCTTC.

The rearrangement joins TRBV19 to TRBJ2-7; 8 bases are shared with TRBD1. The CDR3 has 13 amino acids. Germline V lookup: CDR1 LNHDA, CDR2 SQIVND (reference sequence). J gave up 3 bases and V 4 bases, and 2 bases lay outside the gene matches. In nucleotides, the CDR3 is TGTGCCAGTAGTAGGGACAGGAACTACGAGCAGTACTTC. This gives the protein CASSRDRNYEQYF. Variable domain in full (rest from reference TRBV19 and TRBJ2-7): DGGITQSPKYLFRKEGQNVTLSCEQNLNHDAMYWYRQDPGQGLRLIYYSQIVNDFQKGDIAEGYSVSREKKESFPLTVTSAQKNPTAFYLCASSRDRNYEQYFGPGTRLTVT.

The chain uses TRBV5-6 and TRBJ1-1; no firm D call. CDR1 and CDR2 (germline): SGHDT, YYEEEE. The ends were cut back, 4 bases at V and 1 base at J, with 14 bases in the middle. This CDR3 comprises 15 residues. The CDR3 is CASSPTLQKNTEAFF. In DNA, the CDR3 is TGTGCCAGCAGCCCAACATTACAGAAGAACACTGAAGCTTTCTTT.

This rearrangement joins TRBV19 to TRBJ2-7, with 10 bases identical to TRBD2. The germline gives CDR1 LNHDA, CDR2 SQIVND (reference sequence). The CDR3 covers 15 residues. V lost 5 bases to trimming and J lost 2 bases; unmatched junction nucleotides: 6. CDR3 in amino acids: CASSPRTSGTYEQYF. The CDR3 nucleotides are TGTGCCAGTAGTCCGAGGACTAGCGGAACCTACGAGCAGTACTTC.